Listed here are 24 T cell receptor beta chains from one sample, sequenced in a study of blood T cell repertoires in COVID-19. TCRdb keeps only in-frame clones here, not all; method: immunoSEQ multiplex PCR. The sample includes roughly 290,000 clones, roughly 85% of them seen just once. What was sequenced was PBMCs or T cells enriched from blood (not recorded which). The receptors come from a woman in her 30s who had recovered from COVID-19.

The chain employs TRBV27 and TRBJ1-1; 9 bases align to TRBD1. Germline CDR1 MNHEY, CDR2 SMNVEV (reference sequence). This CDR3 comprises 15 residues. Trimming cost V 10 bases and J 5 bases; bases outside gene matches: 14. The CDR3: CATSRTGGVRTEAFF. CDR3 DNA sequence: TGTGCCACCTCCCGTACAGGGGGCGTTAGGACTGAAGCTTTCTTT.

The chain recombines TRBV27 with TRBJ1-1; a weak D match, TRBD1 (6 bases). The CDR3 length is 13 residues. The V gene lost 3 bases and the J gene lost 5 bases, with 10 bases spanning the gap. CDR1 and CDR2 from the germline V gene are MNHEY and SMNVEV (reference sequence). The CDR3: CASSFRGGTEAFF. The CDR3 DNA follows: TGTGCCAGCAGTTTTAGGGGGGGGACTGAAGCTTTCTTT.

V and J are TRBV5-6 and TRBJ1-5; no firm D call. Germline CDR1 SGHDT, CDR2 YYEEEE. Trimming removed 4 bases from V and 2 bases from J, with 13 bases in between. This CDR3 is 15 amino acids long. The CDR3 region has the DNA TGTGCCAGCAGCCCCGGGGAGAGAGGCAATCAGCCCCAGCATTTT. Translation gives CASSPGERGNQPQHF.

The chain combines TRBV28 with TRBJ2-7; 7 positions match TRBD1. Germline V CDR1 and CDR2: MDHEN, SYDVKM. The CDR3 is made up of 14 amino acids. V was clipped by 3 bases and J by 3 bases; unmatched bases: 5. The CDR3 DNA sequence: TGTGCCAGCAGTTTGGGACAGTCGATCTACGAGCAGTACTTC. It encodes CASSLGQSIYEQYF.

This clone came up a few times. The rearrangement links TRBV6-5 to TRBJ2-1, with TRBD1 as a possible D gene (6 bases). The CDR3 has 13 residues. V was shortened by 6 bases and J by 10 bases, with 16 bases between the two germline ends. Germline CDR1 reads MNHEY; CDR2 reads SVGAGI. The CDR3 sequence is CASRTFAGDEQFF. The CDR3 nucleotides read TGTGCCAGCAGAACATTTGCAGGGGACGAGCAGTTCTTC.

This chain uses TRBV9 with TRBJ2-5; D unclear. This CDR3 has 16 amino acids. Looked up from germline, CDR1 is SGDLS and CDR2 is YYNGEE. V lost 0 bases, J lost 2 bases, and 14 bases lay in between. The CDR3 DNA follows: TGTGCCAGCAGCGTAGCCCCCAGCCGGGTGCAAGAGACCCAGTACTTC. Its protein product is CASSVAPSRVQETQYF. Looking up the rest from reference TRBV9 and TRBJ2-5 gives the full variable domain: DSGVTQTPKHLITATGQRVTLRCSPRSGDLSVYWYQQSLDQGLQFLIQYYNGEERAKGNILERFSAQQFPDLHSELNLSSLELGDSALYFCASSVAPSRVQETQYFGPGTRLLVL.

V is TRBV4-1 and J is TRBJ1-4, with D perhaps TRBD1 (6 bases). Looked up from germline, CDR1 is MGHRA and CDR2 is YSYEKL. Trimming stripped 6 bases from V and 0 bases from J, with 11 bases between. This CDR3 is built from 15 residues. The CDR3 DNA reads TGCGCCAGCAGACGGACAGCGGCAACTAATGAAAAACTGTTTTTT. Its translation: CASRRTAATNEKLFF.

The J gene is TRBJ2-2, the V gene TRBV2; 12 nucleotides line up with TRBD2. Germline V gene data show CDR1 as SNHLY and CDR2 as FYNNEI. After removal of 5 bases from V and 3 bases from J, the junction contained 4 bases not matched to a gene. The CDR3 runs to 16 residues. CDR3 sequence reads: CASSLLAGGDTGELFF. The CDR3 DNA reads TGTGCCAGCAGTCTTCTAGCGGGAGGGGACACCGGGGAGCTGTTTTTT.

The J gene is TRBJ2-4, the V gene TRBV28; 9 bases map to TRBD1. In germline, CDR1 is MDHEN, CDR2 SYDVKM. This CDR3 has 17 residues. V lost 0 bases and J lost 3; bases outside the gene matches: 6. The CDR3 loop is CASSLWSTGGGKNIQYF. Here the CDR3 DNA reads TGTGCCAGCAGTTTATGGTCGACAGGGGGTGGCAAAAACATTCAGTACTTC.

The J gene is TRBJ1-1, the V gene TRBV28; 8 bases fit TRBD1. This CDR3 spans 17 amino acids. The trim removed 5 bases at V and 4 bases at J, leaving 15 bases unmatched. Germline CDR1 is MDHEN and CDR2 is SYDVKM. CDR3 in amino acids: CASSPLWTGSGPTEAFF. The CDR3 nucleotides read TGTGCCAGCAGTCCCTTGTGGACAGGGAGTGGGCCCACTGAAGCTTTCTTT.

This clone was recorded only once. J is TRBJ2-2 and V is TRBV7-6, with D perhaps TRBD1 (7 bases). CDR1 and CDR2 from the germline V gene are SGHVS and FNYEAQ. The CDR3 runs 16 residues. The V end was cut by 3 bases, the J end by 2 bases, with 13 bases between. Here the CDR3 DNA reads TGTGCCAGCAGCTTCCAGGGGGGCCTCAACACCGGGGAGCTGTTTTTT. This gives the protein CASSFQGGLNTGELFF.

The chain joins TRBV10-2 to TRBJ2-1, with TRBD1 as a possible D gene (5 bases). There are 14 residues in the CDR3. Trimming stripped 2 bases from V and 5 bases from J, with 10 bases between. Germline V gene lookup returns CDR1 WSHSY and CDR2 SAAADI. The CDR3, as DNA: TGCGCCAGCAGTGAGATGGGGCTCGACAATGAGCAGTTCTTC. Amino acid sequence: CASSEMGLDNEQFF.

The V call is TRBV6-5, the J call TRBJ2-5; a possible D gene is TRBD2 (6 bases). The CDR3 covers 13 residues. Germline CDR1 is MNHEY and CDR2 is SVGAGI. Trimming cost V 11 bases and J 4 bases, with 17 bases left between them. CDR3 protein: CAVTGGGGETQYF. CDR3 DNA sequence: TGTGCCGTTACCGGGGGTGGTGGAGAGACCCAGTACTTC.

The chain employs TRBV20-1 and TRBJ2-7, with TRBD1 as a possible D gene (7 bases). CDR3 length equals 15 residues. The germline gives CDR1 DFQATT, CDR2 SNEGSKA (reference sequence). V was clipped by 3 bases and J by 3 bases, with 18 bases between them. The CDR3 is CSASSTGVGSYEQYF. CDR3 nucleotide sequence: TGCAGTGCTAGTTCTACAGGGGTCGGGAGCTACGAGCAGTACTTC.

The rearrangement joins TRBV20-1 to TRBJ1-6; 7 bases agree with TRBD1. The CDR3 extends over 13 amino acids. Trimming cost V 4 bases and J 9 bases; bases outside gene matches: 6. The germline CDR1 and CDR2 sequences are DFQATT and SNEGSKA (reference sequence). CDR3 in DNA: TGCAGTGCTACTGAGGGGGCAGGTTCACCCCTCCACTTT. Residues: CSATEGAGSPLHF.

The chain combines TRBV7-2 with TRBJ1-1; no clear D gene. Germline CDR1 reads SGHTA; CDR2 reads FQGNSA. This CDR3 is 12 amino acids long. V lost 3 bases to trimming and J lost 5 bases, with 7 bases between them. This chain's CDR3 is CASSFGRTEAFF. CDR3 nucleotides: TGTGCCAGCAGCTTTGGGAGAACTGAAGCTTTCTTT. The full variable domain, with the rest looked up from reference TRBV7-2 and TRBJ1-1, is GAGVSQSPSNKVTEKGKDVELRCDPISGHTALYWYRQSLGQGLEFLIYFQGNSAPDKSGLPSDRFSAERTGGSVSTLTIQRTQQEDSAVYLCASSFGRTEAFFGQGTRLTVV.

This chain connects TRBV6-1 to TRBJ2-2, with a tentative D call TRBD2 (6 bases). CDR3 length: 16 residues. The germline V and J ends were trimmed by 3 bases and 2 bases, with 13 bases remaining between them. Per germline, CDR1 MNHNS and CDR2 SASEGT. The DNA for the CDR3 is TGTGCCAGCAGTGAGGTTACGGGGGTCAACACCGGGGAGCTGTTTTTT. Translated: CASSEVTGVNTGELFF.

The V gene is TRBV24-1, the J gene TRBJ2-3, with D hard to call. Germline V gene lookup returns CDR1 KGHDR and CDR2 SFDVKD. The CDR3 is 13 residues long. Trimming pared 4 bases from V and 0 bases from J, leaving 4 bases between. The CDR3 sequence is CATSDSSTDTQYF. CDR3 DNA sequence: TGTGCCACCAGTGACTCTAGCACAGATACGCAGTATTTT.

The chain joins TRBV5-1 to TRBJ1-1, with a weak D call TRBD1 (6 bases). V lost 2 bases and J 6 bases, leaving 17 bases between the germline ends. This CDR3 comprises 15 residues. Germline-derived CDR1 and CDR2 are SGHRS and YFSETQ. The CDR3 spells CASSLAGHRQSEAFF. The DNA for the CDR3 is TGCGCCAGCAGCTTAGCGGGACACAGGCAGTCTGAAGCTTTCTTT.

There are a few counts of this clone. The V and J genes are TRBV19 and TRBJ2-2; 12 bases are a match to TRBD2. CDR1 LNHDA and CDR2 SQIVND come from the germline V gene (reference sequence). Trimming removed 4 bases from V and 5 bases from J; junction bases left unmatched: 8. The CDR3 is 17 amino acids. Here the CDR3 DNA reads TGTGCCAGTAGTACTCCTAGCGGGAGGGCCGGAACCGGGGAGCTGTTTTTT. It yields the protein CASSTPSGRAGTGELFF.

This chain uses TRBV30 with TRBJ1-5, with TRBD1 matching 9 bases. The CDR3 is made up of 18 amino acids. Germline CDR1 is GTSNPN and CDR2 is SVGIG (reference sequence). J lost 5 bases, V lost 1 base, and 15 bases had no gene match. The CDR3 here is CAWSATQVGTGLDQPQHF. The CDR3 DNA reads TGTGCCTGGAGTGCCACTCAAGTAGGGACAGGGCTTGATCAGCCCCAGCATTTT.

V and J are TRBV30 and TRBJ1-5; 7 nucleotides line up with TRBD1. V lost 0 bases and J lost 5; bases outside the gene matches: 7. Germline V gene data show CDR1 as GTSNPN and CDR2 as SVGIG (reference sequence). CDR3 length: 15 residues. CDR3 sequence reads: CAWSVRQGNHQPQHF. In nucleotides, the CDR3 is TGTGCCTGGAGTGTAAGACAGGGCAATCATCAGCCCCAGCATTTT.

The chain links TRBV28 to TRBJ1-1; D possibly corresponds to TRBD1 (5 bases). CDR3 length equals 16 residues. Germline CDR1 and CDR2: MDHEN and SYDVKM. V was trimmed by 3 bases and J by 0 bases, leaving 14 bases between them. Here the CDR3 reads CASSFDQGSLNTEAFF. The DNA of the CDR3 is TGTGCCAGCAGTTTTGATCAGGGTAGTCTGAACACTGAAGCTTTCTTT.

The rearrangement joins TRBV28 to TRBJ1-5, with TRBD1 matching over 10 bases. This CDR3 contains 17 residues. Germline V gene data show CDR1 as MDHEN and CDR2 as SYDVKM. Trimming cost V 5 bases and J 5 bases; bases outside gene matches: 12. The CDR3 coding sequence is TGTGCCAGCAGTCCCCGTGGGGGACAGGGGTTCGATCAGCCCCAGCATTTT. It encodes CASSPRGGQGFDQPQHF.